This TCR beta chain appears in the sequencing data of a study of shared clonotypes between healthy human individuals. TCRdb's copy holds only in-frame clones and misses some; the assay was immunoSEQ multiplex PCR. Counted here are about 1 million clones, approximately 70% occurring once; the ten biggest clones make up around 1.5%. Study conclusions and caveats: The low donor count limited represented genetic and exposure-history diversity.

Germline loops: CDR1 KGHSH, CDR2 LQKENI. The CDR3 has 14 residues. V lost 1 base to trimming and J lost 5 bases, with 10 bases between them. A note on this clone: Antigen: not known.

What was sequenced was memory CD4+ T cells sorted from blood. Subset indicated: CD45RA-negative fraction. The chain recombines TRBV18 with TRBJ2-3, with no clear D. This receptor was identified in a man between 18 and 35 years old in good health. The CDR3 DNA sequence: TGTGCCAGCTCACCACAGGGCGAAGTAGATACGCAGTATTTT. Protein: CASSPQGEVDTQYF.